This TCR beta chain emerged from a study of blood T cell repertoires in COVID-19. Study-wide context: Samples of COVID-19 (acute and convalescent) were obtained from the United States, Italy and Spain. Sources were T cells, B-cell-depleted T cells, or PBMCs; the material itself was cDNA or gDNA.

CDR1 is SEHNR, CDR2 FQNEAQ, per germline (reference sequence). After removal of 5 bases from V and 4 bases from J, the junction contained 7 bases not matched to a gene. This CDR3 contains 14 residues. Original handling: Estimation of nucleated cell counts was performed using reference gene primer amplification. Data came from immunoSEQ multiplex PCR; TCRdb stores just in-frame clones and leaves some out. V, J and clone size derive from that table, while D and trimming were established from the DNA sequence. The sample consists of 95,000 to 150,000 clones, approximately 90% of them appearing once. This clonotype originated in a man between 40 and 49 years old with acute or convalescent COVID-19. Sequenced input: peripheral blood. The chain uses TRBV7-9 and TRBJ1-1; 7 bases match TRBD1. The CDR3 bases are TGTGCCAGCAGCATGGACAGGCGGGGCACTGAAGCTTTCTTT. Its protein is CASSMDRRGTEAFF.